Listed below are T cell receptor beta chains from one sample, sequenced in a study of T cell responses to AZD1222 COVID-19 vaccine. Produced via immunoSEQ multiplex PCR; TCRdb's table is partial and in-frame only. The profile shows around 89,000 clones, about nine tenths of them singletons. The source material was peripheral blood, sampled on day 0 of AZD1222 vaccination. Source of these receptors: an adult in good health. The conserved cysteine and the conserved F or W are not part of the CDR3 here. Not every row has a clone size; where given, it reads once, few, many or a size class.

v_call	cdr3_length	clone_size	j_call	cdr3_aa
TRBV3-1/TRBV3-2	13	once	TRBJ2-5	ASSQQTGGRETQY
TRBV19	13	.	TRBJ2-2	ASSTGPGDTGELF
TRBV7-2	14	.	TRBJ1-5	ASSFTNRGRLQPQH
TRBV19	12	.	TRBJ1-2	ASSIDPQDYGYT
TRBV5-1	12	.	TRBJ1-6	ASSIRVQDSPLH
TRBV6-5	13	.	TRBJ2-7	ASGGSGDSSYEQY
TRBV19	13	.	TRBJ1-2	ASSVLLGRNYGYT
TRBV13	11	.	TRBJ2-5	ASSHRTQETQY
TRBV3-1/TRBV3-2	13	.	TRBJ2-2	ASSQEGIRTGELF
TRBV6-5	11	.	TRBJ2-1	ASSLRPGFEQF
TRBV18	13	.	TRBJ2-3	ASSVGTGIGDTQY
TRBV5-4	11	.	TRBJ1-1	ASSLARLDEAF
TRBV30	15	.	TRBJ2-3	AGTLAGHPLSTDTQY
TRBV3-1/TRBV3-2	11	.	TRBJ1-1	ASRVMGGGEAF
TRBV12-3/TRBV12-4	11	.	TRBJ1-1	ASRAGTGVKAF
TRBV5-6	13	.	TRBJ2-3	ASTGTGPVPDTQY
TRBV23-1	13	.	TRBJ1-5	ASRSRAGRHQPQH
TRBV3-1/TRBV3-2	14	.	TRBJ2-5	ASSQDWGRTQETQY
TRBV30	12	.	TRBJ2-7	AWSLGAQPYEQY
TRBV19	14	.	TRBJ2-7	ASSGVTGGAGWEQY
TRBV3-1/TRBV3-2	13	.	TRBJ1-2	ASSQDLNAFQGYT
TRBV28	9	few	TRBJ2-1	ASRTLAEQF
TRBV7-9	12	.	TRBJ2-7	ASSSGTGNYEQY
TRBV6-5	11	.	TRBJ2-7	ASLGQVSYEQY
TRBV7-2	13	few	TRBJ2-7	ASSLGQGATYEQY
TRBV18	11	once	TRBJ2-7	ASSRDSGDEQY
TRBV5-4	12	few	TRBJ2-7	ASSLRLENSEQY
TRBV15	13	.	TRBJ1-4	ATSRDGHGDEKLF
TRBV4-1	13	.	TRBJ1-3	ASSQGGGAVHTIY
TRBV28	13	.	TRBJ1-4	ASSLFSGSNEKLF
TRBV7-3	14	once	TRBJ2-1	ASGTSTSGGHNEQF